A selection of T cell receptor beta chains follows, all from one sample in a study of control samples from healthy donors and cancer patients. The data were produced by immunoSEQ multiplex PCR, yet TCRdb's version contains in-frame clones alone and is incomplete. Found here are under 200,000 clones, under 96% of them singletons; the top ten hold just over 1%. The sequenced material came from blood. The receptors shown here come from a woman aged 25 to 39 in good health. Each CDR3 is given with its conserved first and last residue. D genes are given only for firm matches.

>TRBJ1-5|NA|TRBV30
CAWSMGGVQHF
TGTGCCTGGAGTATGGGGGGGGTCCAGCATTTT
>TRBJ1-5|NA|TRBV19
CASMGRLGGYQPQHF
TGTGCCAGTATGGGTCGATTGGGGGGGTACCAGCCCCAGCATTTT
>TRBJ2-1|NA|TRBV10-3
CATIGQINEQFF
TGTGCCACCATAGGACAGATCAATGAGCAGTTCTTC
>TRBJ2-1|TRBD1|TRBV6-2/TRBV6-3
CASSTDREGNEQFF
TGTGCCAGCAGTACCGACAGGGAAGGGAATGAGCAGTTCTTC
>TRBJ1-1|NA|TRBV7-7
CASSLDRNTEAFF
TGTGCTAGCAGCTTAGACCGGAACACTGAAGCTTTCTTT
>TRBJ2-1|NA|TRBV5-4
CASSLTELLNNEQFF
TGTGCCAGCAGCTTGACCGAACTGTTAAACAATGAGCAGTTCTTC
>TRBJ2-2|TRBD2|TRBV30
CAWRGGSYTGELFF
TGTGCCTGGAGGGGCGGGAGTTACACCGGGGAGCTGTTTTTT
>TRBJ1-5|NA|TRBV12-3/TRBV12-4
CASSYGGQPQHF
TGTGCCAGCAGTTATGGGGGTCAGCCCCAGCATTTT
>TRBJ2-2|NA|TRBV11-2
CASSLVRIPITGELFF
TGTGCCAGCAGCTTAGTAAGGATTCCGATCACCGGGGAGCTGTTTTTT
>TRBJ1-1|NA|TRBV3-1/TRBV3-2
CASSLNAKTGIGEAFF
TGTGCCAGCAGCCTCAATGCGAAAACAGGGATAGGTGAAGCTTTCTTT
>TRBJ1-6|NA|TRBV27
CASSFRVPNSPLHF
TGTGCCAGCAGTTTCAGGGTCCCGAATTCACCCCTCCACTTT
>TRBJ1-2|NA|TRBV6-6
CASSPRGSYTF
TGTGCCAGCAGCCCGAGGGGGAGCTACACCTTC
>TRBJ1-2|NA|TRBV3-1/TRBV3-2
CASSVGKYYGYTF
TGTGCCAGCAGCGTAGGAAAGTACTATGGCTACACCTTC
>TRBJ2-7|NA|TRBV28
CASSSRSAQYF
TGTGCCAGCAGTTCACGATCGGCGCAGTACTTC
>TRBJ2-3|NA|TRBV5-4
CASSLPADTQYF
TGTGCCAGCAGCTTGCCAGCGGATACGCAGTATTTT
>TRBJ2-1|NA|TRBV5-6
CASSPDRYKAAAYNEQFF
TGTGCCAGCAGCCCTGACAGGTACAAGGCGGCAGCCTACAATGAGCAGTTCTTC